This T cell receptor (beta chain) was found in a study of OX40 agonist ivuxolimab in advanced cancers. Across the whole study: Intravenous ivuxolimab was administered to patients every 2 weeks at 0.01 to 10 mg/kg. Patients undergoing dose escalation presented with hepatocellular carcinoma, melanoma, renal cell or head and neck cancer.

The assay was immunoSEQ multiplex PCR, and TCRdb's table has in-frame clones only and misses some. The data show tens of thousands of clones, 92% seen once. Study observations and caveats: Some nonresponders likewise displayed low normalized T-cell clonal expansion.

This clone was recorded only once. Its antigen is unknown. The sequencing here drew on CD4+ or CD8+ T cells sorted from blood, taken in a trial of the OX40 agonist ivuxolimab. The source is an adult with an advanced solid tumor such as melanoma, head and neck, liver or kidney cancer.

The CDR3 region has the DNA TGTGCCAGTGGGGGCCGCCAAGAGACCCAGTACTTC. Amino acids: CASGGRQETQYF. The chain recombines TRBV19 with TRBJ2-5, with D maybe TRBD1 (6 bases). Deletions cut 8 bases from V and 1 base from J, with 8 bases between. Germline CDR1 LNHDA, CDR2 SQIVND (reference sequence). This CDR3 comprises 12 residues.